The 5 T cell receptor beta chains below were found in one sample sequenced in a study of blood T cell repertoires in COVID-19. This table comes from immunoSEQ multiplex PCR, and its TCRdb copy is limited to in-frame clones, with some not included. The table lists under 40,000 clones, approximately 95% of them singletons. The sample consisted of peripheral blood. The receptors derive from a male donor with active COVID-19.

DNA of the CDR3: TGTGCCAGCTCCAGGACTAGCGGGGGAAATGAGCAGTTCTTC. It encodes CASSRTSGGNEQFF. The V call is TRBV18, the J call TRBJ2-1; 13 bases agree with TRBD2. CDR3 length: 14 amino acids. Losses at the gene ends were 6 bases for V and 7 bases for J; bases not matched to a gene: 3. From germline, CDR1 is KGHSH and CDR2 LQKENI.

The genes are TRBV7-2 and TRBJ2-5; perhaps TRBD2 as D (6 bases). Germline V lookup: CDR1 SGHTA, CDR2 FQGNSA. The CDR3 covers 13 residues. The ends were cut back, 3 bases at V and 4 bases at J, with 9 bases in the middle. CDR3 bases: TGTGCCAGCAGCTTGGGGGGTGGAGAGACCCAGTACTTC. This encodes CASSLGGGETQYF.

This chain uses TRBV2 with TRBJ2-5; D unresolved. V gave up 3 bases and J gave up 1 base, with 9 bases separating them. The CDR3 spans 14 residues. CDR1 is SNHLY and CDR2 is FYNNEI in the germline V gene. The CDR3 is CASSDTAIQETQYF. DNA of the CDR3: TGTGCCAGCAGTGATACAGCCATCCAAGAGACCCAGTACTTC.

The rearrangement uses TRBV12-3 or TRBV12-4 and TRBJ1-1; 7 nucleotides agree with TRBD1. With V trimmed by 2 bases and J by 4 bases, 1 base remained unmatched. The CDR3 is 13 amino acids. The CDR3 DNA follows: TGTGCCAGCAGTTTACAGGGGGTCACTGAAGCTTTCTTT. Encoded protein: CASSLQGVTEAFF.

The chain couples TRBV5-1 to TRBJ2-3; 13 positions match TRBD2. The germline gives CDR1 SGHRS, CDR2 YFSETQ. This CDR3 spans 16 amino acids. Trimming cost V 3 bases and J 2 bases; bases outside gene matches: 3. The CDR3 coding sequence is TGCGCCAGCAGCTCGGGACTAGCGGGGATCACAGATACGCAGTATTTT. It is translated as CASSSGLAGITDTQYF.